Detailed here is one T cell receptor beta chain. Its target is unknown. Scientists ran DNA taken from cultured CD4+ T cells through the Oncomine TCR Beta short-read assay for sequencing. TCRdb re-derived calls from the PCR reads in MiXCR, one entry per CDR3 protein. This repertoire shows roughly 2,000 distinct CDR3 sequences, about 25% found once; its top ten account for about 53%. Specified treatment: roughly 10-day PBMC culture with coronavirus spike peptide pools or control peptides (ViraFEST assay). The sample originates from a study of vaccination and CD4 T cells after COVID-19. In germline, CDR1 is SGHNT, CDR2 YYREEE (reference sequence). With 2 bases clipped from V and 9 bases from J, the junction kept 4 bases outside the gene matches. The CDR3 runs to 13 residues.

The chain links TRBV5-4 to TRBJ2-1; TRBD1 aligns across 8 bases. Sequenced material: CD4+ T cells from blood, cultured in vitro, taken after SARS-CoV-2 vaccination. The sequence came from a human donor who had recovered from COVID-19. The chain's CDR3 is CASSFAGGGEQFF. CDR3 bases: TGTGCCAGCAGCTTCGCAGGGGGCGGTGAGCAGTTCTTC.